Following are 20 T cell receptor beta chains from one sample sequenced in a study of cytomegalovirus exposure and HLA in healthy donors. PCR was performed using 60 Vbeta and 13 Jbeta primers. Clones were read by immunoSEQ multiplex PCR, and TCRdb kept only the in-frame ones, dropping some. The data show some 130,000 clones, roughly four fifths seen once. The sequenced sample was PBMCs. The receptors originated from a woman aged 35 to 49 in good health and CMV-seronegative.

This chain links TRBV7-8 with TRBJ1-2, with 9 nucleotides matching TRBD1. V lost 4 bases to trimming and J lost 4 bases; unmatched junction nucleotides: 7. The CDR3 is made up of 15 amino acids. Germline V lookup: CDR1 SGHVS, CDR2 FQNEAQ. CDR3 in DNA: TGTGCCAGCAGCTATAGGACAGGGGAGGTCTATGGCTACACCTTC. Residues: CASSYRTGEVYGYTF.

The chain recombines TRBV5-1 with TRBJ1-3; 8 bases line up with TRBD1. Losses at the gene ends were 4 bases for V and 0 bases for J; bases not matched to a gene: 18. The CDR3 loop spans 20 amino acids. Germline loops: CDR1 SGHRS, CDR2 YFSETQ. The chain's CDR3 is CASSPNPIGQGTVSGNTIYF. CDR3 nucleotide sequence: TGCGCCAGCAGCCCCAACCCGATAGGACAGGGAACCGTCTCTGGAAACACCATATATTTT.

This chain connects TRBV9 to TRBJ2-3; D perhaps matches TRBD2 (7 bases). Trimming took off 7 bases at V and 6 bases at J, with 18 bases between the two ends. CDR1 and CDR2 (germline): SGDLS, YYNGEE. The CDR3 is 14 residues long. The DNA of the CDR3 is TGTGCCAGCTCCGTGGGGGGGCTTTATGATACGCAGTATTTT. Residues: CASSVGGLYDTQYF.

This CDR3 reads CASSQVAGSGNTIYF. The CDR3 nucleotides are TGTGCCAGCAGCCAAGTGGCAGGGTCAGGAAACACCATATATTTT. V gene TRBV11-2 combines with J gene TRBJ1-3, with D perhaps TRBD1 (5 bases). The CDR3 has 15 residues. V was pared by 5 bases and J by 4 bases, with 15 bases between. Per germline, CDR1 SGHAT and CDR2 FQNNGV.

Regarding this clone: Other DNA sequences in this sample translate to the same CDR3. J is TRBJ2-1 and V is TRBV19, with 13 bases matching TRBD2. After removal of 5 bases from V and 4 bases from J, the junction contained 8 bases not matched to a gene. This CDR3 region has 17 residues. CDR1 is LNHDA and CDR2 is SQIVND in the germline V gene (reference sequence). CDR3 coding DNA: TGTGCCAGTAGTCCGTGGACTAGCGGGGGCTTTTACAATGAGCAGTTCTTC. As protein: CASSPWTSGGFYNEQFF.

The chain combines TRBV21-1 with TRBJ1-2; the DNA was not used to check the table's D call, TRBD1. TRBV21-1 has pseudogene status. The CDR3 totals 12 residues. The CDR3 DNA sequence: TGTGCCAGCAAACAGGGTAACTATGGCTACACCTTC. This sequence encodes CASKQGNYGYTF.

V and J are TRBV5-1 and TRBJ1-4, with 8 bases fitting TRBD1. Germline trimming cut 7 bases from V and 5 bases from J; bases unmatched to any gene: 7. The CDR3 contains 14 residues. CDR1 SGHRS and CDR2 YFSETQ come from the germline V gene. The CDR3 bases are TGCGCCAGCGGAACCCAGGGGGCGAATGAAAAACTGTTTTTT. Translating it yields CASGTQGANEKLFF.

This clone has more than one count but fewer than ten. The J gene is TRBJ1-1, the V gene TRBV6-1; D remains ambiguous. CDR3 length equals 13 residues. V gave up 6 bases and J gave up 5 bases, with 13 bases separating them. Germline CDR1 and CDR2: MNHNS and SASEGT. CDR3 protein: CASRAGVWTEAFF. For the CDR3, the DNA is TGTGCCAGCAGGGCCGGAGTTTGGACTGAAGCTTTCTTT.

This chain uses TRBV28 with TRBJ1-5; possible D gene TRBD1, 5 bases. The CDR3 loop spans 13 amino acids. V was clipped by 10 bases and J by 0 bases, with 10 bases between them. Germline CDR1 MDHEN, CDR2 SYDVKM. CDR3 residues: CATGGHSNQPQHF. CDR3 in DNA: TGTGCCACGGGGGGTCATAGCAATCAGCCCCAGCATTTT.

This rearrangement joins TRBV11-2 to TRBJ1-2; TRBD1 matches at 7 bases. CDR3 length: 16 residues. The ends lost 5 bases at V and 0 bases at J; junction bases unmatched: 9. Germline V gene data show CDR1 as SGHAT and CDR2 as FQNNGV. The CDR3 DNA reads TGTGCCAGCAGCCCAGGGGGGACCGCAGCTAACTATGGCTACACCTTC. It translates to CASSPGGTAANYGYTF.

The V call is TRBV6-1, the J call TRBJ1-3, with a weak D call TRBD1 (5 bases). V was cut by 4 bases and J by 0 bases, with 7 bases left in between. CDR3 length equals 14 residues. Germline V gene data show CDR1 as MNHNS and CDR2 as SASEGT. The CDR3 coding sequence is TGTGCCAGCAGTGGCAGGGACTCTGGAAACACCATATATTTT. It translates to CASSGRDSGNTIYF.

The chain uses TRBV14 and TRBJ2-3, with TRBD1 matching 7 bases. V lost 2 bases, J lost 2 bases, and 7 bases stayed unmatched. Germline-derived CDR1 and CDR2 are SGHDN and FVKESK. The CDR3 extends over 16 amino acids. DNA for the CDR3: TGTGCCAGCAGCCAACCGACAGGGTTCCCCACAGATACGCAGTATTTT. This translates into CASSQPTGFPTDTQYF.

The chain has TRBV6-1 and TRBJ1-5; D may be TRBD1 (5 bases). This CDR3 has 13 amino acids. With 8 bases removed from V and 3 bases from J, the gap between germline ends came to 11 bases. Per germline, CDR1 MNHNS and CDR2 SASEGT. CDR3 loop: CASEDTYNQPQHF. As DNA, the CDR3 is TGTGCCAGCGAGGACACATACAATCAGCCCCAGCATTTT.

V and J are TRBV18 and TRBJ2-7; 10 bases line up with TRBD1. The CDR3 sequence is 13 residues long. In germline, CDR1 is KGHSH, CDR2 LQKENI. The trim removed 6 bases at V and 6 bases at J, leaving 5 bases unmatched. The CDR3 coding sequence is TGTGCCAGCTCGCCCGGGACAGGGGTCGAGCAGTACGTC. It translates to CASSPGTGVEQYV.

The chain is built from TRBV11-2 and TRBJ2-7; 7 bases map to TRBD2. The CDR3 runs to 16 residues. Germline V CDR1 and CDR2: SGHAT, FQNNGV. V was pared by 4 bases and J by 3 bases, with 12 bases of the junction left unmatched. CDR3 region: CASSSLGGNWGYEQYF. CDR3 coding DNA: TGTGCCAGCAGCTCCCTGGGGGGGAACTGGGGCTACGAGCAGTACTTC.

The chain employs TRBV19 and TRBJ2-7, with 9 bases identical to TRBD1. With V trimmed by 4 bases and J by 3 bases, 1 base remained unmatched. Germline V gene sequence: CDR1 LNHDA, CDR2 SQIVND (reference sequence). The CDR3 has 13 amino acids. In DNA, the CDR3 is TGTGCCAGTAGTACGGGACAGGGCTACGAGCAGTACTTC. Translation: CASSTGQGYEQYF.

J is TRBJ1-5 and V is TRBV6-5; 8 positions match TRBD1. Germline V CDR1 and CDR2: MNHEY, SVGAGI. CDR3 length equals 13 residues. With V trimmed by 7 bases and J by 3 bases, 2 bases remained unmatched. CDR3 protein: CASTRGHNQPQHF. In nucleotides, the CDR3 is TGTGCCAGCACCAGGGGGCACAATCAGCCCCAGCATTTT.

Comments on this clone: A read error may account for a junction end that differs from germline. The chain links TRBV20-1 to TRBJ2-4; TRBD1 is a possible D gene (6 bases). Germline V lookup: CDR1 DFQATT, CDR2 SNEGSKA (reference sequence). This CDR3 comprises 11 residues. CDR3: CSATMDRALFF. CDR3 coding DNA: TGCAGTGCTACTATGGACAGAGCACTTTTCTTC.

This rearrangement joins TRBV7-6 to TRBJ2-2; 14 nucleotides line up with TRBD2. Per the germline V gene, CDR1 is SGHVS and CDR2 is FNYEAQ. This CDR3 spans 15 amino acids. Trimming at V came to 5 bases and at J to 7 bases, leaving 3 bases not matched to a gene. CDR3 amino acids: CASSQTSGGVGELFF. The CDR3 DNA reads as TGTGCCAGCAGCCAGACTAGCGGGGGGGTCGGGGAGCTGTTTTTT.

A few counts support this clone. V gene TRBV5-6 combines with J gene TRBJ1-4, with 10 bases identical to TRBD1. The J segment lost 3 bases and the V segment lost 4 bases, leaving 3 bases of the junction unmatched. Germline-derived CDR1 and CDR2 are SGHDT and YYEEEE. The CDR3 extends over 15 amino acids. CDR3 sequence (DNA): TGTGCCAGCAGCCCGGGGACAGGGGCTAATGAAAAACTGTTTTTT. Amino acids: CASSPGTGANEKLFF.